A single TCR beta chain is shown here with its context. The antigen is undetermined. These data originate in a study of T-cell reconstitution after alpha-beta-depleted transplantation in children. Study-wide results and limits: Several hundred graft clones that had expanded were reportedly the source of alpha-beta T cells about two months after transplant. Newly generated T cells supplied most T-cell counts and diversity one year post-transplant. From surviving recipient T cells and thymic progenitors came the high day-60 TCRbeta diversity observed in some patients.

Trimming cost V 4 bases and J 3 bases, with 9 bases left between them. CDR1 and CDR2 from the germline V gene are SQVTM and ANQGSEA. This CDR3 spans 12 amino acids. The TCRbeta library was prepared with unique molecular identifiers. A single record per CDR3 protein comes from TCRdb applying MiXCR to the PCR reads. The sample consists of about 980,000 distinct CDR3 sequences, less than 30% of them appearing once. The chain carries TRBV29-1 and TRBJ1-1, with D unresolved. This sequence was found in a boy in the first two years of life who had a stem cell transplant for SCID, so the T cells may come from the graft donor. Sample: PBMCs, mostly from graft donor cells, taken 360 days after TCRalphabeta/CD19-depleted stem cell transplant. CDR3 region: CSVGGRYTEAFF. DNA for the CDR3: TGCAGCGTTGGAGGTCGGTACACTGAAGCTTTCTTT.